This T cell receptor beta chain was sequenced in a study of CD8+ T cells in alopecia areata. In this sample, this clone turned up a few times. Sequencing templates came from extracted RNA that was reverse transcribed into cDNA. Data came from immunoSEQ multiplex PCR; TCRdb stores just in-frame clones and leaves some out. The table has approximately 180,000 clones, 50% to 75% seen once. Germline values: CDR1 SQVTM, CDR2 ANQGSEA. CDR3 length: 11 amino acids. The trim removed 8 bases at V and 5 bases at J, leaving 6 bases unmatched. Treatment reported: oral pan-JAK inhibitor, 5-10 mg twice daily. Alopecia areata patients provided lesional scalp punch biopsies and peripheral blood.

V gene TRBV29-1 combines with J gene TRBJ2-7; 7 nucleotides agree with TRBD1. The sample in question was CD4+ T cells sorted from blood, obtained at roughly week 55, from a patient treated with tofacitinib. This clonotype originated in a human donor with alopecia areata. This chain's CDR3 is CSSRTGNEQYF. In DNA, the CDR3 is TGCAGCAGCCGGACAGGAAACGAGCAGTACTTC.